The T cell receptor beta chain described here comes from a study of T cell responses to AZD1222 COVID-19 vaccine. As concerns this clone: Its antigen remains unknown.

The V end lost 5 bases, the J end lost 8 bases, and 12 bases lay between the germline ends. In germline, CDR1 is LNHDA, CDR2 SQIVND (reference sequence). CDR3 length equals 12 residues. Produced via immunoSEQ multiplex PCR; TCRdb's table is partial and in-frame only. The sample includes about 170,000 clones, about 83% seen only once; the top ten take 0.85% to 1.2%. Analyses pooled second doses at about 4 or about 12 weeks. The study, taken as a whole, reports: There were mostly white British donors and more females than males, and clonal diversity was possibly underestimated.

This TCR was sampled from an adult who received the AZD1222 COVID-19 vaccine. The chain uses TRBV19 and TRBJ1-2; D is undetermined. The specimen was peripheral blood, collected 28 days after the second AZD1222 dose. The CDR3 DNA follows: TGTGCCAGTAGTGCCCAAGTATACGGCTACACCTTC. It codes for CASSAQVYGYTF. Drawing the rest from reference TRBV19 and TRBJ1-2, the complete variable domain is DGGITQSPKYLFRKEGQNVTLSCEQNLNHDAMYWYRQDPGQGLRLIYYSQIVNDFQKGDIAEGYSVSREKKESFPLTVTSAQKNPTAFYLCASSAQVYGYTFGSGTRLTVV.